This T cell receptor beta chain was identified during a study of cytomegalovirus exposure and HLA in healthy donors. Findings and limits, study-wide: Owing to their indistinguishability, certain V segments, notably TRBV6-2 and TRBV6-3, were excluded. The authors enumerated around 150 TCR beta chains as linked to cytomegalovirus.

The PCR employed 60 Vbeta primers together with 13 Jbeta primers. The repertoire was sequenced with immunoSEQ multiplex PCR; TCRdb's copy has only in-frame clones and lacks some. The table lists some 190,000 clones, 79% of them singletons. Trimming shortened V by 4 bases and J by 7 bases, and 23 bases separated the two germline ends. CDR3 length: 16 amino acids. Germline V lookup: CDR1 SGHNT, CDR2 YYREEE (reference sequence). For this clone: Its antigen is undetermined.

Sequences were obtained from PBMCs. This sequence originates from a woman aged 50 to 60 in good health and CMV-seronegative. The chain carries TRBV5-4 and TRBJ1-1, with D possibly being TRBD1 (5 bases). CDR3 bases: TGTGCCAGCAGCCCTCGTGGGGGGTGGGAAGTGAATGAAGCTTTCTTT. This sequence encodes CASSPRGGWEVNEAFF.